Included here is one TCR beta chain sequence, with context. V dropped 0 bases and J dropped 6; count of bases not matched to a gene: 8. From germline, CDR1 is ENHRY and CDR2 SYGVKD. This CDR3 is 16 amino acids long. Some clones are missing from TCRdb's copy, which holds only in-frame ones; the method was immunoSEQ multiplex PCR. This table holds about 93,000 clones, 91% found once. The data stem from a study of OX40 agonist ivuxolimab in advanced cancers. As for the study in general: Intravenous ivuxolimab was administered to patients every 2 weeks at 0.01 to 10 mg/kg. Dose-escalation patients' cancers were hepatocellular carcinoma, melanoma, renal cell or head and neck cancer.

Sample: CD4+ or CD8+ T cells sorted from blood, taken in a trial of the OX40 agonist ivuxolimab. V and J are TRBV10-3 and TRBJ2-3; TRBD2 aligns across 8 bases. The origin of this receptor is an adult with an advanced solid tumor such as melanoma, head and neck, liver or kidney cancer. CDR3 protein: CAISESRRGRNDTQYF. CDR3 DNA sequence: TGTGCCATCAGTGAGTCAAGGCGCGGGAGGAATGATACGCAGTATTTT.